This T cell receptor (beta chain) was documented in a study of long-term antiretroviral therapy in people with HIV. Running of the v3.0 immunoSEQ assay took place at survey level. Sequencing was performed with immunoSEQ multiplex PCR; in TCRdb, only in-frame clones are kept and a portion is missing. The profile shows fewer than 35,000 clones, approximately 85% of them singletons. In the case of this clone: What it binds is not known.

Germline CDR1 is MNHEY and CDR2 is SVGAGI. Trimming removed 6 bases at V and 2 bases at J, with 14 bases between. CDR3 size: 14 residues. Two or more post-ART PBMC samples, plus at least one pre-ART sample, were available for each donor. Findings and limits, study-wide: CDR3 lengths in HIV samples spanned a narrower range than controls.

V and J are TRBV6-5 and TRBJ2-7, with D tentatively TRBD2 (6 bases). Sequenced here: unsorted PBMCs, sampled approximately 3.3 years after starting antiretroviral therapy. The origin of this receptor is a man aged 18 to 29 with HIV. CDR3: CASSPLEGTYEQYF. CDR3 DNA: TGTGCCAGCAGCCCATTGGAGGGGACCTACGAGCAGTACTTC.